A single sample gave rise to the 21 T cell receptor beta chains below, sequenced in a study of blood T cell repertoires in COVID-19. Data came from immunoSEQ multiplex PCR; TCRdb stores just in-frame clones and leaves some out. This table has 25,000 to 35,000 clones, roughly 90% appearing once. Sequencing used peripheral blood. The receptors originated from a human donor with active COVID-19. The donor label of this sample is uncertain.

The gene calls are TRBV28 and TRBJ2-1; 13 bases line up with TRBD2. Losses at the gene ends were 3 bases for V and 4 bases for J; bases not matched to a gene: 0. The CDR3 is 15 residues long. CDR1 is MDHEN and CDR2 is SYDVKM in the germline V gene. The CDR3 DNA sequence: TGTGCCAGCAGTTTGGGACTAGCGGGATACAATGAGCAGTTCTTC. This translates into CASSLGLAGYNEQFF.

V and J are TRBV3-1 (or the pseudogene TRBV3-2) and TRBJ1-5; TRBD1 might be the D (6 bases). This CDR3 region has 22 residues. Germline CDR1 is LGHDT and CDR2 is YNNKEL (reference sequence). V lost 0 bases to trimming and J lost 7 bases, with 34 bases between them. CDR3 region: CASSQDTSGETGLCVAEQPQHF. As DNA, the CDR3 is TGTGCCAGCAGCCAAGATACGAGTGGCGAGACAGGACTCTGCGTTGCGGAACAGCCCCAGCATTTT.

This clone was detected only a few times. The chain combines TRBV3-1 (or the pseudogene TRBV3-2) with TRBJ2-1; the match to TRBD2 covers 7 bases. The CDR3 is 18 residues long. Germline V lookup: CDR1 LGHDT, CDR2 YNNKEL (reference sequence). V shed 2 bases and J 0 bases; nucleotides not matched to a gene: 10. CDR3 bases: TGTGCCAGCAGCCAATGGGCGGGGGACCCGGGCTCCTACAATGAGCAGTTCTTC. It codes for CASSQWAGDPGSYNEQFF.

This clone has only one observation. V gene TRBV7-8 combines with J gene TRBJ2-7; TRBD2 aligns across 9 bases. With V trimmed by 2 bases and J by 0 bases, 23 bases remained unmatched. In germline, CDR1 is SGHVS, CDR2 FQNEAQ. The CDR3 length is 22 residues. CDR3: CASSLKWGLAASGTWVSYEQYF. CDR3 sequence (DNA): TGTGCCAGCAGCTTAAAATGGGGGCTTGCGGCTAGCGGGACTTGGGTCTCCTACGAGCAGTACTTC.

Only one count was recorded for this clone. This chain's CDR3 is CASRGGGYSGANVLTF. Written as DNA, the CDR3 is TGTGCCAGTAGAGGGGGTGGCTACTCTGGGGCCAACGTCCTGACTTTC. The chain carries TRBV3-1 (or the pseudogene TRBV3-2) and TRBJ2-6; tentative D call: TRBD1 (6 bases). V lost 9 bases and J lost 0, with 15 bases in between. Germline assignment: CDR1 LGHDT and CDR2 YNNKEL (reference sequence). The CDR3 length is 16 residues.

This clone was recorded once. The CDR3 sequence is CSATGLYEQYF. Written as DNA, the CDR3 is TGCAGTGCTACGGGACTCTACGAGCAGTACTTC. The chain uses TRBV20-1 and TRBJ2-7; TRBD2 is a possible D gene (6 bases). The germline V gene encodes CDR1 DFQATT and CDR2 SNEGSKA (reference sequence). Trimming shortened V by 4 bases and J by 3 bases, and 7 bases separated the two germline ends. The CDR3 loop spans 11 amino acids.

The chain recombines TRBV19 with TRBJ2-7; 8 nucleotides match TRBD1. Germline CDR1 is LNHDA and CDR2 is SQIVND (reference sequence). V dropped 4 bases and J dropped 3; count of bases not matched to a gene: 5. There are 14 residues in the CDR3. In nucleotides, the CDR3 is TGTGCCAGTAGTACGGGACAGGTCCACTACGAGCAGTACTTC. This codes for CASSTGQVHYEQYF.

This clone was counted between two and nine times. V is TRBV27 and J is TRBJ2-1; TRBD1 might be the D (7 bases). CDR3 length: 16 residues. V was clipped by 2 bases and J by 5 bases, with 16 bases between them. CDR1 and CDR2 from the germline V gene are MNHEY and SMNVEV (reference sequence). CDR3 protein: CASSLRGRGEHNEQFF. CDR3 DNA sequence: TGTGCCAGCAGTTTAAGAGGCAGGGGGGAGCACAATGAGCAGTTCTTC.

This chain joins TRBV6-5 and TRBJ2-5, with D tentatively TRBD1 (6 bases). The V end was cut by 2 bases, the J end by 1 base, with 11 bases between. Per germline, CDR1 MNHEY and CDR2 SVGAGI. This CDR3 contains 15 residues. CDR3 sequence reads: CASSYAGATQETQYF. CDR3 DNA sequence: TGTGCCAGCAGTTACGCAGGGGCCACCCAAGAGACCCAGTACTTC.

The count of this clone is one. V and J are TRBV6-1 and TRBJ2-3; 9 bases are shared with TRBD2. This CDR3 is built from 16 residues. V dropped 3 bases and J dropped 0; count of bases not matched to a gene: 4. The germline gives CDR1 MNHNS, CDR2 SASEGT. The CDR3 sequence: CASSEPSGDSTDTQYF. The DNA for the CDR3 is TGTGCCAGCAGTGAGCCTAGCGGGGATAGCACAGATACGCAGTATTTT.

The CDR3 region is CASAIRGNTGELFF. CDR3 sequence (DNA): TGTGCCAGCGCCATACGGGGAAACACCGGGGAGCTGTTTTTT. The V gene is TRBV9, the J gene TRBJ2-2; a possible D gene is TRBD2 (5 bases). Trimming removed 7 bases at V and 2 bases at J, with 12 bases between. The germline V gene has CDR1 SGDLS and CDR2 YYNGEE. This CDR3 spans 14 amino acids.

This rearrangement joins TRBV19 to TRBJ2-7; 9 bases are shared with TRBD1. There are 12 residues in the CDR3. In germline, CDR1 is LNHDA, CDR2 SQIVND (reference sequence). Unmatched junction bases numbered 2, after V lost 8 bases and J lost 3 bases. The CDR3 bases are TGTGCCAGTGCGGGACAGGGCTACGAGCAGTACTTC. Amino acids: CASAGQGYEQYF.

The chain has TRBV7-2 and TRBJ2-2, with D unclear. CDR3 length: 16 amino acids. Germline-derived CDR1 and CDR2 are SGHTA and FQGNSA. Trimming removed 1 base from V and 0 bases from J, with 9 bases in between. CDR3 DNA: TGTGCCAGCAGCTTAGGGGCCCCTCCGAACACCGGGGAGCTGTTTTTT. Translated, it gives CASSLGAPPNTGELFF.

In its sample, this clone was seen once. The chain is built from TRBV7-9 and TRBJ2-7, with 11 bases aligning to TRBD1. The trim removed 4 bases at V and 5 bases at J, leaving 4 bases unmatched. Per germline, CDR1 SEHNR and CDR2 FQNEAQ (reference sequence). The CDR3 extends over 14 amino acids. The CDR3 loop reads CASSSRDRGDEQYF. CDR3 in DNA: TGTGCCAGCAGCTCAAGGGACAGGGGGGACGAGCAGTACTTC.

V is TRBV7-8 and J is TRBJ2-7; the match to TRBD1 covers 11 bases. This CDR3 has 15 amino acids. Trimming at V came to 5 bases and at J to 6 bases, leaving 9 bases not matched to a gene. Germline CDR1 and CDR2: SGHVS and FQNEAQ. In DNA, the CDR3 is TGTGCCAGCAGCCCACGGGACAGGGGGATGAGCGAGCAGTACTTC. This encodes CASSPRDRGMSEQYF.

This chain uses TRBV29-1 with TRBJ2-7; possibly TRBD2 for D (7 bases). The CDR3 is 14 residues long. Germline-derived CDR1 and CDR2 are SQVTM and ANQGSEA. The ends were cut back, 3 bases at V and 4 bases at J, with 16 bases in the middle. The CDR3 coding sequence is TGCAGCGTTGACGGAGGGGGGGCGGGTTACGAGCAGTACTTC. It translates to CSVDGGGAGYEQYF.

The chain links TRBV6-1 to TRBJ1-5; TRBD1 aligns across 8 bases. Trimming took 2 bases from V and 4 from J; bases not matched to a gene: 1. CDR1 and CDR2 (germline): MNHNS, SASEGT. This CDR3 has 14 residues. The CDR3 DNA reads TGTGCCAGCAGTGAACAGGGGGCAAATCAGCCCCAGCATTTT. This translates into CASSEQGANQPQHF.

This clone was detected once. Written as DNA, the CDR3 is TGTGCCAGTAGTATCTGGGACACCTCTAGCTATGGCTACACCTTC. Protein sequence: CASSIWDTSSYGYTF. The chain links TRBV19 to TRBJ1-2, with a possible D match to TRBD1 (6 bases). V was pared by 3 bases and J by 4 bases, with 15 bases between. The CDR3 consists of 15 residues. Germline CDR1 LNHDA, CDR2 SQIVND (reference sequence). The full variable domain, completed using reference TRBV19 and TRBJ1-2, is DGGITQSPKYLFRKEGQNVTLSCEQNLNHDAMYWYRQDPGQGLRLIYYSQIVNDFQKGDIAEGYSVSREKKESFPLTVTSAQKNPTAFYLCASSIWDTSSYGYTFGSGTRLTVV.

V is TRBV4-3 and J is TRBJ2-2, with 8 bases lining up with TRBD1. The CDR3 length is 18 residues. V shed 1 base, J shed 5 bases, and the junction held 12 bases outside the gene matches. Germline values: CDR1 LGHNA, CDR2 YSLEER. The CDR3 region has the DNA TGCGCCAGCAGCCAAGTCACATCACGTAGGACAGGGACCGGGGAGCTGTTTTTT. This sequence encodes CASSQVTSRRTGTGELFF.

The chain couples TRBV5-4 to TRBJ2-7, with a possible D match to TRBD2 (5 bases). CDR1 is SGHNT, CDR2 YYREEE, per germline (reference sequence). The ends were cut back, 2 bases at V and 2 bases at J, with 8 bases in the middle. This CDR3 has 13 amino acids. The CDR3 protein is CASSFGEPYEQYF. CDR3 coding DNA: TGTGCCAGCAGCTTTGGGGAGCCCTACGAGCAGTACTTC.

The chain combines TRBV2 with TRBJ2-1, with TRBD2 matching 15 bases. Trimming at V came to 4 bases and at J to 5 bases, leaving 3 bases not matched to a gene. The germline gives CDR1 SNHLY, CDR2 FYNNEI. The CDR3 consists of 16 residues. CDR3 nucleotides: TGTGCCAGCAGTGCGGGACTAGCGGGGGGCCACAATGAGCAGTTCTTC. Residues: CASSAGLAGGHNEQFF.